One and the same sample provided the 10 T cell receptor beta chains below, sequenced in a study of technical replicates of blood from several donors. Sequenced by immunoSEQ multiplex PCR; TCRdb stores in-frame clones only, minus some. The sample yields approximately 81,000 clones, roughly 95% seen once. The material sequenced was T cells isolated from PBMCs. All receptors come from a human donor in good health.

J is TRBJ2-1 and V is TRBV9, with a weak D call TRBD1 (6 bases). The CDR3 spans 15 residues. Trimming cost V 0 bases and J 3 bases, with 10 bases left between them. CDR1 and CDR2 (germline): SGDLS, YYNGEE. The CDR3, as DNA: TGTGCCAGCAGCGTAGCCGGGACATTCTACAATGAGCAGTTCTTC. Translating it yields CASSVAGTFYNEQFF.

CDR3 sequence: CASSLGQANTEAFF. The CDR3 DNA reads TGTGCCAGCAGCCTGGGGCAAGCCAACACTGAAGCTTTCTTT. V and J are TRBV11-1 and TRBJ1-1, with D perhaps TRBD1 (5 bases). Germline V gene lookup returns CDR1 SGHAT and CDR2 FQDESV (reference sequence). The CDR3 is made up of 14 amino acids. The V and J ends lost 5 bases and 2 bases respectively, with 12 bases between them.

V is TRBV19 and J is TRBJ2-7, with D possibly TRBD2 on 5 matching bases. The CDR3 spans 12 residues. V was cut by 6 bases and J by 6 bases, with 12 bases left in between. The germline V gene has CDR1 LNHDA and CDR2 SQIVND (reference sequence). Written as DNA, the CDR3 is TGTGCCAGTAGCATGGACTTTGGCGAGCAGTACTTC. Protein product: CASSMDFGEQYF.

The J gene is TRBJ2-7, the V gene TRBV6-5; 9 positions match TRBD2. The V gene's germline CDR1 is MNHEY and CDR2 SVGAGI. The CDR3 spans 13 residues. With 6 bases clipped from V and 3 bases from J, the junction kept 3 bases outside the gene matches. In nucleotides, the CDR3 is TGTGCCAGCAGGAGTAGCGGGAGCTACGAGCAGTACTTC. Translated: CASRSSGSYEQYF.

The chain joins TRBV5-1 to TRBJ1-1; D uncertain. Trimming pared 5 bases from V and 2 bases from J, leaving 13 bases between. CDR1 is SGHRS, CDR2 YFSETQ, per germline. There are 14 residues in the CDR3. CDR3 DNA: TGCGCCAGCAGAGTCAGAAACGAAAACACTGAAGCTTTCTTT. It codes for CASRVRNENTEAFF. The full variable domain, its missing parts supplied by reference TRBV5-1 and TRBJ1-1, is KAGVTQTPRYLIKTRGQQVTLSCSPISGHRSVSWYQQTPGQGLQFLFEYFSETQRNKGNFPGRFSGRQFSNSRSEMNVSTLELGDSALYLCASRVRNENTEAFFGQGTRLTVV.

The V and J genes are TRBV30 and TRBJ2-1, with 8 nucleotides matching TRBD2. The CDR3 length is 13 residues. The germline V gene encodes CDR1 GTSNPN and CDR2 SVGIG (reference sequence). J lost 8 bases, V lost 4 bases, and 7 bases had no gene match. The CDR3, as DNA: TGTGCCTGGACAGCGGGAGTTTTTGATGAGCAGTTCTTC. This encodes CAWTAGVFDEQFF.

This chain joins TRBV6-4 and TRBJ1-1; tentative D call: TRBD1 (5 bases). The V gene's germline CDR1 is MRHNA and CDR2 SNTAGT. Deletions cut 3 bases from V and 5 bases from J, with 13 bases between. The CDR3 spans 14 residues. As DNA, the CDR3 is TGTGCCAGCAGTGAATATGGGGGGAGGACTGAAGCTTTCTTT. Its protein is CASSEYGGRTEAFF.

This chain connects TRBV7-3 to TRBJ2-2; D uncertain. The V and J ends lost 1 base and 4 bases respectively, with 4 bases between them. The germline CDR1 and CDR2 sequences are SGHTA and FQGTGA. There are 13 residues in the CDR3. The CDR3 DNA sequence: TGTGCCAGCAGCTTAAGCAGCACCGGGGAGCTGTTTTTT. Its translation: CASSLSSTGELFF. Looking up the rest from reference TRBV7-3 and TRBJ2-2 gives the full variable domain: GAGVSQTPSNKVTEKGKYVELRCDPISGHTALYWYRQSLGQGPEFLIYFQGTGAADDSGLPNDRFFAVRPEGSVSTLKIQRTERGDSAVYLCASSLSSTGELFFGEGSRLTVL.

J is TRBJ1-2 and V is TRBV27, with D possibly being TRBD1 (6 bases). V was cut by 8 bases and J by 4 bases, with 17 bases left in between. Germline CDR1 reads MNHEY; CDR2 reads SMNVEV (reference sequence). The CDR3 is 14 residues long. The CDR3 loop reads CASGITGYFYGYTF. The CDR3 bases are TGTGCCAGCGGAATAACAGGGTATTTCTATGGCTACACCTTC.

In the case of this clone: At one boundary the junction diverges from the germline segment, which might be a read error. J is TRBJ2-1 and V is TRBV2; D is perhaps TRBD1 (6 bases). Germline loops: CDR1 SNHLY, CDR2 FYNNEI. This CDR3 comprises 12 residues. The CDR3 is CASSEAGQRVIF. In DNA form, the CDR3 reads TGTGCCAGCAGTGAAGCGGGACAACGGGTGATCTTC.